These T cell receptor beta chains were read from a single sample in a study of cytomegalovirus exposure and HLA in healthy donors. Here immunoSEQ multiplex PCR was the method, and the copy in TCRdb shows in-frame clones only, minus some. The data contain some 140,000 clones, about three quarters of them singletons. Source material: PBMCs. The receptors shown here come from a male donor in good health and CMV-seropositive. CDR3s include the opening cysteine and the closing phenylalanine or tryptophan. D genes are given only for firm matches. Clone size is stated in some rows and not others, as once, few, many or a class when expanded.

v_call	j_call	d_call	clone_size	cdr3_nt	cdr3_aa
TRBV30	TRBJ2-1	NA	NA	TGTGCCTGTGAGGAAAACAATGAGCAGTTCTTC	CACEENNEQFF
TRBV29-1	TRBJ1-3	TRBD1	NA	TGCAGCGCCGGGACAGGGCTCTCTGGAAACACCATATATTTT	CSAGTGLSGNTIYF
TRBV9	TRBJ2-7	NA	NA	TGTGCCAGCAGCGTAGGATTGACAGGTGCCTCCGAGCAGTACTTC	CASSVGLTGASEQYF
TRBV4-1	TRBJ1-1	NA	NA	TGCGCCAGCAGCCAAACTTTGAACACTGAAGCTTTCTTT	CASSQTLNTEAFF
TRBV9	TRBJ2-3	TRBD2	NA	TGTGCCAGCAGCGTAGATCCTATTGGGACTAGCGCCTCTAGCACAGATACGCAGTATTTT	CASSVDPIGTSASSTDTQYF
TRBV28	TRBJ2-3	NA	NA	TGTGCCAGCAGTTTGAGCACCTTAGCGGAGGAGAACACAGATACGCAGTATTTT	CASSLSTLAEENTDTQYF
TRBV2	TRBJ2-2	TRBD2	once	TGTGCCAGCAGTGGGACTAGCGAGGGTTTTTTAAACACCGGGGAGCTGTTTTTT	CASSGTSEGFLNTGELFF
TRBV5-4	TRBJ2-1	TRBD2	few	TGTGCCAGCAGCTTGTCGCTAGCGGGGTACAATGAGCAGTTCTTC	CASSLSLAGYNEQFF
TRBV12-2	TRBJ2-6	NA	NA	TGTGCAAGTCGCTTATCACAGGGTCTCGGCCGGGCTGGGGCCAACGTCCTGACTTTC	CASRLSQGLGRAGANVLTF
TRBV12-5	TRBJ1-3	NA	NA	TGTGCTAGTGGTTTGGTACCCAGGGTGGAGGGAAACACCATATATTTT	CASGLVPRVEGNTIYF
TRBV7-9	TRBJ1-4	TRBD1	NA	TGTGCCAGCAGCTCCGACAGGGAATTTAATGAAAAACTGTTTTTT	CASSSDREFNEKLFF
TRBV6-6	TRBJ2-7	TRBD2	once	TGTGCCAGCAGTTTCTTAGCGGGGGCCTCCTACGAGCAGTACTTC	CASSFLAGASYEQYF
TRBV6-1	TRBJ1-5	NA	NA	TGTGCCAGCAGCTACAGGGATTACAGCAATCAGCCCCAGCATTTT	CASSYRDYSNQPQHF
TRBV6-1	TRBJ1-1	NA	NA	TGTGCCAGCAGTGAATGGGCCTACTCTGAAGCTTTCTTT	CASSEWAYSEAFF
TRBV6-1	TRBJ1-3	TRBD1	NA	TGTGCCACCGATACAGGGGGCTCTGGAAACACCATATATTTT	CATDTGGSGNTIYF
TRBV7-6	TRBJ2-3	TRBD2	few	TGTGCCAGCAGCTTAGACCTTAGCGGGAGTGTGGATACGCAGTATTTT	CASSLDLSGSVDTQYF
TRBV10-3	TRBJ2-3	NA	NA	TGTGCCATCAACTCCCTTCGGGGAGACACAGATACGCAGTATTTT	CAINSLRGDTDTQYF
TRBV27	TRBJ2-1	NA	NA	TGTGCCAGCAGTTTCGGCAATGAGCAGTTCTTC	CASSFGNEQFF
TRBV29-1	TRBJ1-1	NA	few	TGCAGCGTTGTGGGGGCTTTGGGGGCTTTCTTT	CSVVGALGAFF
TRBV6-6	TRBJ2-3	NA	NA	TGTGCCAGCAGCTCCTCTAGCACAGATACGCAGTATTTT	CASSSSSTDTQYF
TRBV4-1	TRBJ2-7	TRBD1	NA	TGCGCCAGCAGCCAAGCCGCGGACAGGCGCTACGAGCAGTACTTC	CASSQAADRRYEQYF
TRBV2	TRBJ1-2	NA	NA	TGTGCCAGCAGTGAGGACACCCACCCGCCGCCCGGCTATGGCTACACCTTC	CASSEDTHPPPGYGYTF
TRBV29-1	TRBJ1-2	NA	NA	TGCAGCGTTGAACCCATTTACGCAGATGGCTACACCTTC	CSVEPIYADGYTF
TRBV27	TRBJ2-1	NA	NA	TGTGCCAGCAGTTGGCTTAGCTCCTCCAATGAGCAGTTCTTC	CASSWLSSSNEQFF
TRBV9	TRBJ1-5	NA	once	TGTGCCAGCAGCGTCTCGGCAGGGCTCAATCAGCCCCAGCATTTT	CASSVSAGLNQPQHF
TRBV5-1	TRBJ1-6	TRBD1	NA	TGCGCCGGCAGCATAACCGGGACAGGGGCTTCACCCCTCCACTTT	CAGSITGTGASPLHF
TRBV6-5	TRBJ1-2	NA	NA	TGTGCCAGCAGTTACTCAGGCAGGGGTGGCTACACCTTC	CASSYSGRGGYTF
TRBV19	TRBJ2-3	TRBD2	NA	TGTGCCAGTAGTCGGGGGGGGCCTATAGATACGCAGTATTTT	CASSRGGPIDTQYF
TRBV6-5	TRBJ1-2	TRBD1	NA	TGTGCCAGCAGTTACTCTGGGACAGACTATGGCTACACCTTC	CASSYSGTDYGYTF
TRBV7-3	TRBJ1-1	TRBD1	NA	TGTGCCAGCAGCCCCGACAGGGATTCTGAAGCTTTCTTT	CASSPDRDSEAFF
TRBV19	TRBJ2-1	TRBD2	few	TGTGCCAGTAAACGGACCGACGGGACTAGCGGGAGTAATGAGCAGTTCTTC	CASKRTDGTSGSNEQFF
TRBV2	TRBJ1-3	TRBD1	NA	TGTGCCAGCAGTGGACAGGGGGGAAACACCATATATTTT	CASSGQGGNTIYF
TRBV6-5	TRBJ2-7	NA	once	TGTGCCAGCAGTTTGCAATTCGGGAGAGTTCTGGTCGAGCAGTACTTC	CASSLQFGRVLVEQYF
TRBV9	TRBJ2-3	TRBD2	NA	TGTGCCAGCACCCCCAGCGGGGCAGCTATAGCAGATACGCAGTATTTT	CASTPSGAAIADTQYF
TRBV18	TRBJ2-3	TRBD2	NA	TGTGCCAGCTCACCGCGACTAGCGGGGGCCATTCCCCCTAGCACAGATACGCAGTATTTT	CASSPRLAGAIPPSTDTQYF
TRBV2	TRBJ2-1	TRBD2	NA	TGTGCCAGCAGCGTACTAGCGGGAGTACCCGAGCAGTTCTTC	CASSVLAGVPEQFF
TRBV6-1	TRBJ1-2	NA	NA	TGTGCCAGCAGTGAATGGGGAGTGGGAGCCCCTTATGGCTACACCTTC	CASSEWGVGAPYGYTF
TRBV28	TRBJ1-6	NA	NA	TGTGCCAGCAGAGGGGGATTCGAGGGTTCACCCCTCCACTTT	CASRGGFEGSPLHF